Listed below are T cell receptor beta chains from one sample, sequenced in a study of CD8+ T cells in alopecia areata. The repertoire was sequenced with immunoSEQ multiplex PCR; TCRdb's copy has only in-frame clones and lacks some. The profile shows over 120,000 clones, roughly 64% of them singletons. The sample consisted of CD4+ T cells sorted from blood, taken at week 0. The receptors originated from a human donor with alopecia areata. Each CDR3 is given with its conserved first and last residue. A D gene is named only where the DNA matches it firmly.

D gene	J gene	V gene	CDR3 protein
-	TRBJ1-2	TRBV7-9	CASSFPGGYGYTF
TRBD2	TRBJ2-5	TRBV7-9	CASSPGLAGGQETQYF
-	TRBJ2-5	TRBV29-1	CSVGIPSQVPQETQYF
-	TRBJ2-3	TRBV6-5	CASSYSGGTDTQYF
TRBD1	TRBJ1-1	TRBV29-1	CSAGQGNTEAFF
-	TRBJ1-1	TRBV29-1	CSVARPPADTEAFF
TRBD2	TRBJ2-7	TRBV6-5	CASSLSLAGGDEQYF
-	TRBJ2-5	TRBV29-1	CSVQPDRTQYF
TRBD1	TRBJ2-7	TRBV29-1	CSVERQGAYEQYF
-	TRBJ2-7	TRBV6-6	CASRSGTGAYEQYF
-	TRBJ2-5	TRBV15	CATSRDGRGETQYF
TRBD1	TRBJ2-1	TRBV29-1	CSVEARQGYRVNEQFF
TRBD1	TRBJ1-5	TRBV27	CASSLSRQGQPQHF
TRBD2	TRBJ2-5	TRBV5-4	CASSPGTSGGGETQYF
TRBD1	TRBJ1-1	TRBV30	CAWSTGETEAFF
-	TRBJ2-7	TRBV29-1	CTMDWFSEQYF
TRBD1	TRBJ2-7	TRBV23-1	CASSQPGQIYEQYF
TRBD2	TRBJ2-1	TRBV4-1	CASRPTSGGNNEQFF
-	TRBJ2-3	TRBV15	CATSREASSSEASTDTQYF
-	TRBJ2-3	TRBV5-1	CASSSQGYTDTQYF
-	TRBJ2-5	TRBV5-1	CASSLEGTQYF
TRBD1	TRBJ1-1	TRBV29-1	CSVVGTGEAFF